The TCR beta chain described here comes from a study of T cells in localized non-small cell lung cancer. The CDR3 is made up of 13 amino acids. Germline V gene data show CDR1 as MNHEY and CDR2 as SVGAGI. The ends lost 5 bases at V and 4 bases at J; junction bases unmatched: 4. Profiling relied on immunoSEQ multiplex PCR, and the TCRdb table lists in-frame clones only, not all of them. The sample contains about 40,000 clones, 70% to 90% of which appear only once. This clone occurred a few times. No antigen is known for it. Study findings and constraints: Out of the top 100 tumor clones, a median around 60 were seen in adjacent lung.

The material was peripheral blood, obtained before any cancer treatment. The sequence came from a man aged 35-69 years with stage I lung adenocarcinoma. This chain joins TRBV6-5 and TRBJ2-5, with 7 bases that match TRBD2. The CDR3 nucleotides are TGTGCCAGCAGTGGGAGCGGGACAGAGACCCAGTACTTC. Its protein is CASSGSGTETQYF.